This note documents a single TCR beta chain sequence. The CDR3 runs 14 residues. Germline V gene lookup returns CDR1 MDHEN and CDR2 SYDVKM. The V end was cut by 6 bases, the J end by 8 bases, with 16 bases between. This specimen belongs to a study of blood T cell repertoires in COVID-19. Overall study: Italy, Spain and the United States were the sources of the convalescent and acute COVID-19 samples. From T cells, B-cell-depleted T cells, or PBMCs came the material, which was cDNA or gDNA.

Authors' processing steps: Amplification of reference gene primers was used by the study to estimate nucleated cell counts. Clones were read by immunoSEQ multiplex PCR, and TCRdb kept only the in-frame ones, dropping some. V and J calls plus clone size are reproduced from that table; the DNA served to infer D and trimming. The sample gives roughly 63,000 clones, 85% to 90% of which show up once; about 2.9% is in the top ten. The clonotype was recovered from a man aged 50 to 59 with acute or convalescent COVID-19. Sequencing used peripheral blood. V and J are TRBV28 and TRBJ1-4, with D perhaps TRBD1 (6 bases). The CDR3 nucleotides read TGTGCCAGCAGCACTACAGGGTTGGGGGAAAAACTGTTTTTT. It is translated as CASSTTGLGEKLFF. The full variable domain, with the rest looked up from reference TRBV28 and TRBJ1-4, is DVKVTQSSRYLVKRTGEKVFLECVQDMDHENMFWYRQDPGLGLRLIYFSYDVKMKEKGDIPEGYSVSREKKERFSLILESASTNQTSMYLCASSTTGLGEKLFFGSGTQLSVL.